Below, one TCR beta chain is given with its context. The V gene's germline CDR1 is DFQATT and CDR2 SNEGSKA (reference sequence). V shed 6 bases and J shed 2 bases, with 11 bases lying between them. The CDR3 spans 12 residues. TCRdb itself ran the 5' RACE reads through MiXCR, one entry per CDR3 protein. The repertoire holds just under 65,000 distinct CDR3 sequences, with roughly 23% as singletons. The sequencing sample was made of memory CD4+ T cells sorted from a lymph node. Subset reported: memory CD4+ T cells, CD4+CD45RO+CD25-. The receptor was isolated from a female donor with breast cancer. The chain combines TRBV20-1 with TRBJ2-7; no definite D call. CDR3 sequence (DNA): TGCAGTGCACTGAGGTTCACCTACGAGCAGTACTTC. Amino acids: CSALRFTYEQYF.